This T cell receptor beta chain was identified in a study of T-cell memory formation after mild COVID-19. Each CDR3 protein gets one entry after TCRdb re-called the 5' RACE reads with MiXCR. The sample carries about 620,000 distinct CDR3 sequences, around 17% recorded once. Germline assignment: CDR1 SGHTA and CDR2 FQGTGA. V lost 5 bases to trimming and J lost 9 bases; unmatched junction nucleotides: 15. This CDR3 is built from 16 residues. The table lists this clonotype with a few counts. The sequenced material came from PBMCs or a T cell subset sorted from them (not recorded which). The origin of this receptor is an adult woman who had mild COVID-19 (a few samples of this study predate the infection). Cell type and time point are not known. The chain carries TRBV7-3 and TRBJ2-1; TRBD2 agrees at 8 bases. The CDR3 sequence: CASSTSGGGTVGEQFF. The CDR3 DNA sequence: TGTGCCAGCAGCACCTCCGGCGGGGGGACGGTGGGTGAGCAGTTCTTC. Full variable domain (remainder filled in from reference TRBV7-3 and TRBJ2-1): GAGVSQTPSNKVTEKGKYVELRCDPISGHTALYWYRQSLGQGPEFLIYFQGTGAADDSGLPNDRFFAVRPEGSVSTLKIQRTERGDSAVYLCASSTSGGGTVGEQFFGPGTRLTVL.